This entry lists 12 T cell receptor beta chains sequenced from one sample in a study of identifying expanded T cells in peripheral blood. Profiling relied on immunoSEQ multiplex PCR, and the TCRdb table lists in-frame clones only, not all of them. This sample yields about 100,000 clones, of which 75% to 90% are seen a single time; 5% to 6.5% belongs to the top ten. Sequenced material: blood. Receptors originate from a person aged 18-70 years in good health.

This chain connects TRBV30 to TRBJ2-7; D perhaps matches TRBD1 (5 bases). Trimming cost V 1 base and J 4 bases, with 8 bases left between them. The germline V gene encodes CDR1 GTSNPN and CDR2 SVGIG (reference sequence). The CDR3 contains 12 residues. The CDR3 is CAWSGQGYEQYF. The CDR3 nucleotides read TGTGCCTGGAGTGGGCAGGGATACGAGCAGTACTTC.

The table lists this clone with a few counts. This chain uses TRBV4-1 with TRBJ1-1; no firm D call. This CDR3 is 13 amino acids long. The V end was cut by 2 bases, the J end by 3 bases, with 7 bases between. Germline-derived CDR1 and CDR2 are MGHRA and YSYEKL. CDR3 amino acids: CASSQMVDTEAFF. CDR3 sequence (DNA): TGCGCCAGCAGCCAAATGGTGGACACTGAAGCTTTCTTT.

The chain's CDR3 is CASSLLKNTQYF. In nucleotides, the CDR3 is TGTGCCAGCAGCTTACTAAAGAATACGCAGTATTTT. The chain employs TRBV7-2 and TRBJ2-3; no clear D gene. Trimming removed 2 bases at V and 7 bases at J, with 7 bases between. The germline V gene encodes CDR1 SGHTA and CDR2 FQGNSA. The CDR3 spans 12 residues.

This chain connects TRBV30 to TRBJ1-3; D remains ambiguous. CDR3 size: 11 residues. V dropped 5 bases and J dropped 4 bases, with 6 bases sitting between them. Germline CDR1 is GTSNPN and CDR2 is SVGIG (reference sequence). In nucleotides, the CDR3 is TGTGCCTGGTCCCACGGAAACACCATATATTTT. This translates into CAWSHGNTIYF. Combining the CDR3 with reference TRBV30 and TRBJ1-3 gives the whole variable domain SQTIHQWPATLVQPVGSPLSLECTVEGTSNPNLYWYRQAAGRGLQLLFYSVGIGQISSEVPQNLSASRPQDRQFILSSKKLLLSDSGFYLCAWSHGNTIYFGEGSWLTVV.

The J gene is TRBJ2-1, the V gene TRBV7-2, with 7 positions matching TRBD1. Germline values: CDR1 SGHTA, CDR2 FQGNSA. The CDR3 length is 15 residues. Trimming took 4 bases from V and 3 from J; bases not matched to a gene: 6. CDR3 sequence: CASSSDREVYNEQFF. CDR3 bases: TGTGCCAGCAGCTCAGACAGGGAAGTCTACAATGAGCAGTTCTTC.

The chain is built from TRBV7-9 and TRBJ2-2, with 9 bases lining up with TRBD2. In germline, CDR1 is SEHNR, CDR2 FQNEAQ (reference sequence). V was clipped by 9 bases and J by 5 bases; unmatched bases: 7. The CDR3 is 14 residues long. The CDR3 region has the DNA TGTGCCAGTGGGGGACTAGCAGGGACCGGGGAGCTGTTTTTT. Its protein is CASGGLAGTGELFF.

The CDR3 nucleotides read TGCGCCAGCAGCTTGGATTGGGGGGGCACTGAAGCTTTCTTT. Amino acids: CASSLDWGGTEAFF. V is TRBV5-1 and J is TRBJ1-1, with a possible D match to TRBD1 (5 bases). V lost 0 bases to trimming and J lost 4 bases, with 10 bases between them. The germline CDR1 and CDR2 sequences are SGHRS and YFSETQ. This CDR3 spans 14 amino acids.

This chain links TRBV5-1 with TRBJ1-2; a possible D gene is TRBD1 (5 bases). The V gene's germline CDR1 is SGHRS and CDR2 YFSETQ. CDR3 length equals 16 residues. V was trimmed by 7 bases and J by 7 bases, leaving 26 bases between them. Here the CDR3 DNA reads TGCGCCAGCGGGAGGGACCAGGCGGCATCCCGGGGTGGCTACACCTTC. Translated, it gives CASGRDQAASRGGYTF. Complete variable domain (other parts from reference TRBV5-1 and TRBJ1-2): KAGVTQTPRYLIKTRGQQVTLSCSPISGHRSVSWYQQTPGQGLQFLFEYFSETQRNKGNFPGRFSGRQFSNSRSEMNVSTLELGDSALYLCASGRDQAASRGGYTFGSGTRLTVV.

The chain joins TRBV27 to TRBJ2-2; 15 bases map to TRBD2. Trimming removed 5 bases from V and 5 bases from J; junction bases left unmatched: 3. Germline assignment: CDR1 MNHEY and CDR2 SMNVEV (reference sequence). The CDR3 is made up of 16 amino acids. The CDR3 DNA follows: TGTGCCAGCAGTCAAGGGACTAGCGGGAGGACCGGGGAGCTGTTTTTT. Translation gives CASSQGTSGRTGELFF.

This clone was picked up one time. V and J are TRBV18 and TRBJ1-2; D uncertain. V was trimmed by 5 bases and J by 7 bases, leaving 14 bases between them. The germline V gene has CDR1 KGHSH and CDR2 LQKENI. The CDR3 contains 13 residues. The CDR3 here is CASSAREGTGYTF. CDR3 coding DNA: TGTGCCAGCTCAGCGAGGGAAGGCACTGGCTACACCTTC.

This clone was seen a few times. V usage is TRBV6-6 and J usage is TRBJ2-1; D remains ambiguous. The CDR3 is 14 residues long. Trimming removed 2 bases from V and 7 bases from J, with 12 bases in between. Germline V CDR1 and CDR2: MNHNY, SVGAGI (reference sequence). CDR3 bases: TGTGCCAGCAGTTACAGTGGCAGAAGAAATGAGCAGTTCTTC. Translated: CASSYSGRRNEQFF.

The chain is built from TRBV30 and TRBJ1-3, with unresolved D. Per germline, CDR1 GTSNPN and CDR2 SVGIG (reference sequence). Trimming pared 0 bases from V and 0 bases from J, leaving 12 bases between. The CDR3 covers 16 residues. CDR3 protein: CAWSVYALSSGNTIYF. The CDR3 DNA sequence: TGTGCCTGGAGTGTATATGCCCTAAGCTCTGGAAACACCATATATTTT. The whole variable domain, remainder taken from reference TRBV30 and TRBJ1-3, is SQTIHQWPATLVQPVGSPLSLECTVEGTSNPNLYWYRQAAGRGLQLLFYSVGIGQISSEVPQNLSASRPQDRQFILSSKKLLLSDSGFYLCAWSVYALSSGNTIYFGEGSWLTVV.